These T cell receptor beta chains were read from a single sample in a study of Ad26.COV2.S vaccination and SARS-CoV-2 variants. Here immunoSEQ multiplex PCR was the method, and the copy in TCRdb shows in-frame clones only, minus some. The sample consists of over 400,000 clones, about 92% of them appearing once. The sequences come from peripheral blood, collected in a trial of Ad26.COV2.S vaccine versus placebo. The receptor set was obtained from a person aged 18-65 years who received the Ad26.COV2.S COVID-19 vaccine or a placebo. The CDR3 runs from the conserved cysteine through the conserved F or W. A D gene is named only where the DNA matches it firmly. Size is omitted from some rows. Given values are once, few, many or a class for expanded clones.

CDR3nt: TGTGCCAGCAGCCCGACAGTGAATGCCTACGAGCAGTACTTC; CDR3aa: CASSPTVNAYEQYF; abundance: once; j_gene: TRBJ2-7; v_gene: TRBV3-1/TRBV3-2; d_gene: .
CDR3nt: TGCGCCAGCAGGACGGATTCCTACGAGCAGTACTTC; CDR3aa: CASRTDSYEQYF; abundance: .; j_gene: TRBJ2-7; v_gene: TRBV5-1; d_gene: .
CDR3nt: TGTGCCATCAGCCGGGGGGCGGGACGGGACGAGCAGTACTTC; CDR3aa: CAISRGAGRDEQYF; abundance: .; j_gene: TRBJ2-7; v_gene: TRBV10-3; d_gene: .
CDR3nt: TGTGCCAGTAGTATAGGAGGAGGTGGGCTTTCCGATACGCAGTATTTT; CDR3aa: CASSIGGGGLSDTQYF; abundance: .; j_gene: TRBJ2-3; v_gene: TRBV19; d_gene: .
CDR3nt: TGTGCCAGCAGTTTCTCCATGAATTCACCCCTCCACTTT; CDR3aa: CASSFSMNSPLHF; abundance: .; j_gene: TRBJ1-6; v_gene: TRBV27; d_gene: .
CDR3nt: TGTGCCAGCAGCTCCCGGGGGGCCGGGGAGCTGTTTTTT; CDR3aa: CASSSRGAGELFF; abundance: .; j_gene: TRBJ2-2; v_gene: TRBV7-6; d_gene: TRBD2
CDR3nt: TGTGCCAGCAGTTTAGGTTTTCAGGGGGGAACTGAAGCTTTCTTT; CDR3aa: CASSLGFQGGTEAFF; abundance: .; j_gene: TRBJ1-1; v_gene: TRBV27; d_gene: TRBD1
CDR3nt: TGTGCCAGCAGTTACTCCCGGAACACCGGGGAGCTGTTTTTT; CDR3aa: CASSYSRNTGELFF; abundance: .; j_gene: TRBJ2-2; v_gene: TRBV6-2/TRBV6-3; d_gene: .
CDR3nt: TGTGCCAGCAGTTACTCGTCAAGGGGGCAGGATACGCAGTATTTT; CDR3aa: CASSYSSRGQDTQYF; abundance: .; j_gene: TRBJ2-3; v_gene: TRBV6-2/TRBV6-3; d_gene: TRBD1
CDR3nt: TGTGCCAGCAGTTCCCCCCATACCCCTTGGTCCTACGAGCAGTACTTC; CDR3aa: CASSSPHTPWSYEQYF; abundance: once; j_gene: TRBJ2-7; v_gene: TRBV28; d_gene: .
CDR3nt: TGTGCCAGCAGCTTAGAAGGCCTGGTTGATTCACCCCTCCACTTT; CDR3aa: CASSLEGLVDSPLHF; abundance: .; j_gene: TRBJ1-6; v_gene: TRBV7-2; d_gene: .
CDR3nt: TGTGCCAGCAGTGAACTTAGAGGGACTTTTATGAATGAGCAGTTCTTC; CDR3aa: CASSELRGTFMNEQFF; abundance: .; j_gene: TRBJ2-1; v_gene: TRBV25-1; d_gene: .
CDR3nt: TGTGCCACCCTCGACAGAATTCACACCGGGGAGCTGTTTTTT; CDR3aa: CATLDRIHTGELFF; abundance: .; j_gene: TRBJ2-2; v_gene: TRBV19; d_gene: .
CDR3nt: TGTGCCAGGTCTACCGGGCCGTGGGTTGGCGAGCAGTACTTC; CDR3aa: CARSTGPWVGEQYF; abundance: .; j_gene: TRBJ2-7; v_gene: TRBV19; d_gene: .
CDR3nt: TGTGCCAGCAGCCATGGACTCCCCCCTAACAATGAGCAGTTCTTC; CDR3aa: CASSHGLPPNNEQFF; abundance: .; j_gene: TRBJ2-1; v_gene: TRBV5-8; d_gene: .
CDR3nt: TGTGCCAGCAGCTTTACAGGGCTCGGGGAGCTGTTTTTT; CDR3aa: CASSFTGLGELFF; abundance: .; j_gene: TRBJ2-2; v_gene: TRBV7-2; d_gene: .
CDR3nt: TGCGCCAGCAGCATTACTAGCGGAGCTGCCAATGAGCAGTTCTTC; CDR3aa: CASSITSGAANEQFF; abundance: .; j_gene: TRBJ2-1; v_gene: TRBV5-1; d_gene: TRBD2
CDR3nt: TGTGCCAGCAGCTTTGGGACAGGCCCCACCGAGCAGTACTTC; CDR3aa: CASSFGTGPTEQYF; abundance: .; j_gene: TRBJ2-7; v_gene: TRBV7-8; d_gene: TRBD1
CDR3nt: TGTGCCACCTCCGATCCGAACACCGGGGAGCTGTTTTTT; CDR3aa: CATSDPNTGELFF; abundance: .; j_gene: TRBJ2-2; v_gene: TRBV24-1; d_gene: .
CDR3nt: TGTGCCAGCACTGCGTGGGGGAGCTCTGGAAACACCATATATTTT; CDR3aa: CASTAWGSSGNTIYF; abundance: few; j_gene: TRBJ1-3; v_gene: TRBV28; d_gene: .
CDR3nt: TGTGCCAGCAGCTTAGCCGGACGGAACTATGGCTACACCTTC; CDR3aa: CASSLAGRNYGYTF; abundance: .; j_gene: TRBJ1-2; v_gene: TRBV7-2; d_gene: .
CDR3nt: TGCGCCAGCAGCCGGGGGACGGGAGGGGAGGATGGAAACACCATATATTTT; CDR3aa: CASSRGTGGEDGNTIYF; abundance: .; j_gene: TRBJ1-3; v_gene: TRBV5-1; d_gene: .
CDR3nt: TGTGCCAGCAGTTTAGGGGACAACTATGGCTACACCTTC; CDR3aa: CASSLGDNYGYTF; abundance: .; j_gene: TRBJ1-2; v_gene: TRBV27; d_gene: .
CDR3nt: TGCAGTGCTGCACTAGGGGAGACCCAGTACTTC; CDR3aa: CSAALGETQYF; abundance: .; j_gene: TRBJ2-5; v_gene: TRBV20-1; d_gene: .
CDR3nt: TGTGCCAGCAGCTTAGGGGTCCCCACTAGCGAGGCCCGCACAGATACGCAGTATTTT; CDR3aa: CASSLGVPTSEARTDTQYF; abundance: .; j_gene: TRBJ2-3; v_gene: TRBV7-6; d_gene: TRBD2
CDR3nt: TGCGCCAGCAGCTTAGGGGCCGGGACAGGGTTTGACCAAGAGACCCAGTACTTC; CDR3aa: CASSLGAGTGFDQETQYF; abundance: .; j_gene: TRBJ2-5; v_gene: TRBV5-1; d_gene: TRBD1
CDR3nt: TGTGCCAGCAGCTTAGTCCCCCTTAGTCGGGCGACCGGGGAGCTGTTTTTT; CDR3aa: CASSLVPLSRATGELFF; abundance: once; j_gene: TRBJ2-2; v_gene: TRBV7-2; d_gene: .
CDR3nt: TGCAGTGCTAGTTGGGAAAGGGTAGGGACCCAGTACTTC; CDR3aa: CSASWERVGTQYF; abundance: .; j_gene: TRBJ2-5; v_gene: TRBV20-1; d_gene: .
CDR3nt: TGTGCCAGCAGTTTAGTTGCGGGAGGGACCTACAATGAGCAGTTCTTC; CDR3aa: CASSLVAGGTYNEQFF; abundance: .; j_gene: TRBJ2-1; v_gene: TRBV27; d_gene: TRBD2
CDR3nt: TGTGCCAGCAGCGCCTCTCGAGGGGGCCATAGGGAGACCCAGTACTTC; CDR3aa: CASSASRGGHRETQYF; abundance: .; j_gene: TRBJ2-5; v_gene: TRBV9; d_gene: TRBD1
CDR3nt: TGCAGCGGAGGGGGCGTTGGAAACATTCAGTACTTC; CDR3aa: CSGGGVGNIQYF; abundance: once; j_gene: TRBJ2-4; v_gene: TRBV29-1; d_gene: TRBD1
CDR3nt: TGTGCCATCAGTCGGACACAGGAGACCCAGTACTTC; CDR3aa: CAISRTQETQYF; abundance: .; j_gene: TRBJ2-5; v_gene: TRBV10-3; d_gene: .
CDR3nt: TGTGCCAGCAGCTTAGACCCCCAACAGAAGCAGTACTTC; CDR3aa: CASSLDPQQKQYF; abundance: .; j_gene: TRBJ2-7; v_gene: TRBV11-3; d_gene: .
CDR3nt: TGTGCCAGCAGCCCGGGACTAGCGGATGAGCAGTTCTTC; CDR3aa: CASSPGLADEQFF; abundance: .; j_gene: TRBJ2-1; v_gene: TRBV7-9; d_gene: TRBD2
CDR3nt: TGTAGGTCGGTTGTAGCGGGACAACAGTATTTT; CDR3aa: CRSVVAGQQYF; abundance: .; j_gene: TRBJ2-3; v_gene: TRBV30; d_gene: TRBD2
CDR3nt: TGTGCCAGCAGCCAAGGGGCTAGCAATCAGCCCCAGCATTTT; CDR3aa: CASSQGASNQPQHF; abundance: few; j_gene: TRBJ1-5; v_gene: TRBV13; d_gene: .
CDR3nt: TGTGCCAGTAGCGAAGGCATCGGGAGTAGGTCCTACGAGCAGTACTTC; CDR3aa: CASSEGIGSRSYEQYF; abundance: .; j_gene: TRBJ2-7; v_gene: TRBV19; d_gene: .
CDR3nt: TGTGCCAGCAGCTTGGAGGTGGGGGGCTGGAATTCACCCCTCCACTTT; CDR3aa: CASSLEVGGWNSPLHF; abundance: .; j_gene: TRBJ1-6; v_gene: TRBV5-5; d_gene: .
CDR3nt: TGTGCCAGCAGCTTCAGGGGTTATGGCGAGCAGTACTTC; CDR3aa: CASSFRGYGEQYF; abundance: .; j_gene: TRBJ2-7; v_gene: TRBV5-6; d_gene: .
CDR3nt: TGTGCCAGCAGCAACCGGGGCACCTACGAGCAGTACTTC; CDR3aa: CASSNRGTYEQYF; abundance: .; j_gene: TRBJ2-7; v_gene: TRBV7-2; d_gene: .
CDR3nt: TGCGCCAGCAGCCAAGGAATTACGACGGATTATAATTCACCCCTCCACTTT; CDR3aa: CASSQGITTDYNSPLHF; abundance: .; j_gene: TRBJ1-6; v_gene: TRBV4-1; d_gene: .
CDR3nt: TGTGCCAGCAGCCCCCCCGGGCGGGCGGGATACAATGAGCAGTTCTTC; CDR3aa: CASSPPGRAGYNEQFF; abundance: .; j_gene: TRBJ2-1; v_gene: TRBV11-3; d_gene: .
CDR3nt: TGTGCCAGCAGCTTCACGGGGGCGACCGGGGAGCTGTTTTTT; CDR3aa: CASSFTGATGELFF; abundance: once; j_gene: TRBJ2-2; v_gene: TRBV7-3; d_gene: .
CDR3nt: TGTGCCAGCACCCCGCCCCCGTCTAGCGGCCTCCCCGAGCAGTACTTC; CDR3aa: CASTPPPSSGLPEQYF; abundance: .; j_gene: TRBJ2-7; v_gene: TRBV28; d_gene: TRBD2
CDR3nt: TGTGCCAGCAGCTTTACAGGTGACTCCTACGAGCAGTACTTC; CDR3aa: CASSFTGDSYEQYF; abundance: few; j_gene: TRBJ2-7; v_gene: TRBV5-5; d_gene: .
CDR3nt: TGTGCCAGCAGTTTATATTCCACCGGGGAGCTGTTTTTT; CDR3aa: CASSLYSTGELFF; abundance: .; j_gene: TRBJ2-2; v_gene: TRBV28; d_gene: .
CDR3nt: TGTGCCAGCAGACCAGGGGGCAATGAGCAGTTCTTC; CDR3aa: CASRPGGNEQFF; abundance: .; j_gene: TRBJ2-1; v_gene: TRBV7-2; d_gene: TRBD1
CDR3nt: TGTGCCAGCAGCCAAGATTTAGGACAGGGGGCGGGCGAGCAGTACTTC; CDR3aa: CASSQDLGQGAGEQYF; abundance: .; j_gene: TRBJ2-7; v_gene: TRBV4-2; d_gene: TRBD1
CDR3nt: TGTGCCAGCAGCGTAGAGGGCGGGAGAAAAACAGATACGCAGTATTTT; CDR3aa: CASSVEGGRKTDTQYF; abundance: .; j_gene: TRBJ2-3; v_gene: TRBV9; d_gene: TRBD2
CDR3nt: TGTGCCAGCAGTTACCCAATCATAGACAGGCTGTCCTACGAGCAGTACTTC; CDR3aa: CASSYPIIDRLSYEQYF; abundance: .; j_gene: TRBJ2-7; v_gene: TRBV6-2/TRBV6-3; d_gene: .
CDR3nt: TGTGCCAGCAGCGCGACTAGCGGGACCTCCTACGAGCAGTACTTC; CDR3aa: CASSATSGTSYEQYF; abundance: .; j_gene: TRBJ2-7; v_gene: TRBV7-9; d_gene: TRBD2
CDR3nt: TGTGCCAGCAGTTCCCCAGGGTACAATCAGCCCCAGCATTTT; CDR3aa: CASSSPGYNQPQHF; abundance: few; j_gene: TRBJ1-5; v_gene: TRBV6-2/TRBV6-3; d_gene: .